The rows below give T cell receptor beta chains drawn from one sample of a study of cytomegalovirus exposure and HLA in healthy donors. Method: immunoSEQ multiplex PCR; TCRdb's copy keeps in-frame clones and lacks some. The sample includes fewer than 250,000 clones, about 86% of them seen just once. The sample consisted of PBMCs. The receptors stem from a man aged 18-30 years in good health and CMV-seronegative. CDR3s include the opening cysteine and the closing phenylalanine or tryptophan. Fields, in order: D gene, J gene, V gene, clone size, CDR3 DNA, CDR3 protein. A D gene is named only where the DNA matches it firmly. Size is stated for part of the rows, as once, few or many counts, or as a class when the clone is expanded.

d_gene: NA
j_gene: TRBJ2-2
v_gene: TRBV5-1
abundance: NA
CDR3nt: TGCGCCAGCAGCTTGGGGTCAGCGAACACCGGGGAGCTGTTTTTT
CDR3aa: CASSLGSANTGELFF

d_gene: TRBD2
j_gene: TRBJ2-3
v_gene: TRBV6-5
abundance: NA
CDR3nt: TGTGCCAGCAGTTACGGGAGGGAGGATACGCAGTATTTT
CDR3aa: CASSYGREDTQYF

d_gene: NA
j_gene: TRBJ2-7
v_gene: TRBV5-6
abundance: NA
CDR3nt: TGTGCCAGCAGTCCGGCCTCGGGGGAGCAGTACTTC
CDR3aa: CASSPASGEQYF

d_gene: TRBD1
j_gene: TRBJ1-1
v_gene: TRBV2
abundance: NA
CDR3nt: TGTGCCAGCAGCCTCGGGACAGGGAGTACTGAAGCTTTCTTT
CDR3aa: CASSLGTGSTEAFF

d_gene: NA
j_gene: TRBJ2-1
v_gene: TRBV4-2
abundance: NA
CDR3nt: TGTGCCAGCAGCGTGACTAGTCGGCAAGATGAGCAGTTCTTC
CDR3aa: CASSVTSRQDEQFF

d_gene: NA
j_gene: TRBJ1-4
v_gene: TRBV19
abundance: NA
CDR3nt: TGTGCCAGTAGCACCGGGCTTGGAAGGGGAAAACTGTTTTTT
CDR3aa: CASSTGLGRGKLFF

d_gene: NA
j_gene: TRBJ2-6
v_gene: TRBV27
abundance: NA
CDR3nt: TGTGCCAGCGGCGCGGCTGGGGCCAACGTCCTGACTTTC
CDR3aa: CASGAAGANVLTF

d_gene: NA
j_gene: TRBJ1-2
v_gene: TRBV28
abundance: NA
CDR3nt: TGTGCCAGCAGTTTTGGGGCTGTGAGGAACTATGGCTACACCTTC
CDR3aa: CASSFGAVRNYGYTF

d_gene: TRBD2
j_gene: TRBJ2-1
v_gene: TRBV27
abundance: once
CDR3nt: TGTGCCAGCAGTCCAAGGGGGACTAGCGGGGGCGTTTACAATGAGCAGTTCTTC
CDR3aa: CASSPRGTSGGVYNEQFF

d_gene: NA
j_gene: TRBJ1-1
v_gene: TRBV27
abundance: NA
CDR3nt: TGTGCCAGCATGGGGGCCCCTATGAACACTGAAGCTTTCTTT
CDR3aa: CASMGAPMNTEAFF

d_gene: TRBD2
j_gene: TRBJ2-3
v_gene: TRBV19
abundance: once
CDR3nt: TGTGCCCTACTTGGAATAGCGGGAGTTCTATCTAGCACAGATACGCAGTATTTT
CDR3aa: CALLGIAGVLSSTDTQYF

d_gene: NA
j_gene: TRBJ1-2
v_gene: TRBV21-1
abundance: NA
CDR3nt: TGTGCCAGCAGCATTGGGGGACAGGGGAAAAGAGTTCGCTACACCTTC
CDR3aa: CASSIGGQGKRVRYTF

d_gene: NA
j_gene: TRBJ1-1
v_gene: TRBV10-2
abundance: NA
CDR3nt: TGCGCCAGCAGCCCACAGGGAAGGACTGAAGCTTTCTTT
CDR3aa: CASSPQGRTEAFF

d_gene: TRBD1
j_gene: TRBJ2-1
v_gene: TRBV7-8
abundance: once
CDR3nt: TGTGCCAGCAGCTTCCTCGGGACAGGGGTCAATGAGCAGTTCTTC
CDR3aa: CASSFLGTGVNEQFF

d_gene: NA
j_gene: TRBJ1-2
v_gene: TRBV19
abundance: NA
CDR3nt: TGTGCCAGTAGGGACCTATCGGAGGGCTATGGCTACACCTTC
CDR3aa: CASRDLSEGYGYTF

d_gene: TRBD2
j_gene: TRBJ2-2
v_gene: TRBV10-3
abundance: NA
CDR3nt: TGTGCCTACTCAGCGACTAGCGGGAGGGCCGGGGGCACCGGGGAGCTGTTTTTT
CDR3aa: CAYSATSGRAGGTGELFF

d_gene: NA
j_gene: TRBJ2-7
v_gene: TRBV11-2
abundance: NA
CDR3nt: TGTGCCAGCAGCCGCGGGACCGGGGAAGTCTACGAGCAGTACTTC
CDR3aa: CASSRGTGEVYEQYF

d_gene: NA
j_gene: TRBJ1-4
v_gene: TRBV5-1
abundance: NA
CDR3nt: TGCGCCAGCAGAATAAGTGGGGAGAGGGAAAAACTGTTTTTT
CDR3aa: CASRISGEREKLFF

d_gene: NA
j_gene: TRBJ1-4
v_gene: TRBV5-1
abundance: NA
CDR3nt: TGCGCCAGCAGCCGAGGCGGTGGAAAGGATGAAAAACTGTTTTTT
CDR3aa: CASSRGGGKDEKLFF

d_gene: NA
j_gene: TRBJ2-3
v_gene: TRBV11-2
abundance: NA
CDR3nt: TGTGCCAGCAGCTTAGATAGGGGAGATACGCAGTATTTT
CDR3aa: CASSLDRGDTQYF

d_gene: TRBD2
j_gene: TRBJ2-5
v_gene: TRBV5-4
abundance: NA
CDR3nt: TGTGCCAGCAGTTCCGGACTAGCGGGGTCCCGTGTGGCCCAGTACTTC
CDR3aa: CASSSGLAGSRVAQYF

d_gene: NA
j_gene: TRBJ2-3
v_gene: TRBV5-1
abundance: NA
CDR3nt: TGCGCCAGCAGCTTCAGGGGAACTAGCACAGATACGCAGTATTTT
CDR3aa: CASSFRGTSTDTQYF

d_gene: NA
j_gene: TRBJ2-1
v_gene: TRBV5-1
abundance: NA
CDR3nt: TGCGCCAGCGCCCCCATGGGATCCAGCGGGTTCATGCTTGAGCAGTTCTTC
CDR3aa: CASAPMGSSGFMLEQFF

d_gene: NA
j_gene: TRBJ1-2
v_gene: TRBV4-3
abundance: once
CDR3nt: TGCGCCAGCAGCCTTTCAGGGTATGGCTACACCTTC
CDR3aa: CASSLSGYGYTF

d_gene: TRBD1
j_gene: TRBJ1-1
v_gene: TRBV5-5
abundance: NA
CDR3nt: TGTGCCAGCAGCTTCCGGGACAGGGGCACTGAAGCTTTCTTT
CDR3aa: CASSFRDRGTEAFF

d_gene: NA
j_gene: TRBJ1-4
v_gene: TRBV5-1
abundance: NA
CDR3nt: TGCGCCAGCAGCTTGGATCCGGCAACTAATGAAAAACTGTTTTTT
CDR3aa: CASSLDPATNEKLFF

d_gene: TRBD1
j_gene: TRBJ2-5
v_gene: TRBV27
abundance: NA
CDR3nt: TGTGCCAGCAGTACGGACAGGGAGTGGGAGACCCAGTACTTC
CDR3aa: CASSTDREWETQYF